This T cell receptor beta chain was sequenced during a study of monozygotic twins with cystic fibrosis. CDR3 length equals 13 residues. Deletions cut 3 bases from V and 2 bases from J, with 5 bases between. Germline V gene lookup returns CDR1 SGHRS and CDR2 YFSETQ. The repertoire was sequenced with immunoSEQ multiplex PCR; TCRdb's copy has only in-frame clones and lacks some. The sample comprises approximately 24,000 clones, more than 75% of which are singletons, and under 1.5% rests with the top ten. This clonotype originated in a woman aged 25 to 45 with cystic fibrosis. The specimen was blood. The V gene is TRBV5-1, the J gene TRBJ2-2; D not certain. CDR3: CASSSRNTGELFF. The DNA for the CDR3 is TGCGCCAGCAGCTCCCGAAACACCGGGGAGCTGTTTTTT.